These 19 T cell receptor beta chains originate from one sample sequenced in a study of blood T cell repertoires in COVID-19. Repertoires were generated with immunoSEQ multiplex PCR, while TCRdb's copy carries only in-frame clones and drops some. The profile shows about 200,000 clones, around 85% of them singletons. Material for sequencing was peripheral blood. Source of these receptors: a human donor in a cohort sampled during active COVID-19.

V gene TRBV6-2 or TRBV6-3 combines with J gene TRBJ2-7, with D possibly matching TRBD2 (6 bases). Trimming took off 4 bases at V and 1 base at J, with 11 bases between the two ends. CDR1 is MNHEY and CDR2 is SVGEGT in the germline V gene. The CDR3 covers 14 residues. CDR3 sequence reads: CASSSPGVSYEQYF. Here the CDR3 DNA reads TGTGCCAGCAGTTCGCCGGGGGTTTCCTACGAGCAGTACTTC.

As DNA, the CDR3 is TGTGCCAGCAGCTCCGGAGTGTCCTACGAGCAGTACTTC. Translation: CASSSGVSYEQYF. This chain connects TRBV5-6 to TRBJ2-7; D unresolved. Looked up from germline, CDR1 is SGHDT and CDR2 is YYEEEE. The CDR3 has 13 amino acids. V lost 3 bases to trimming and J lost 1 base, with 8 bases between them.

The V call is TRBV19, the J call TRBJ1-2; D gene uncertain. Trimming cost V 3 bases and J 4 bases, with 15 bases left between them. Germline CDR1 and CDR2: LNHDA and SQIVND (reference sequence). The CDR3 extends over 15 amino acids. The CDR3 reads CASSIGGRRIYGYTF. Here the CDR3 DNA reads TGTGCCAGTAGTATTGGAGGGCGTCGGATCTATGGCTACACCTTC.

The rearrangement uses TRBV5-4 and TRBJ2-7, with 9 bases fitting TRBD2. The V gene end was trimmed by 0 bases and the J gene end by 5 bases; junction bases not matched to a gene: 12. This CDR3 is built from 17 residues. Germline V gene data show CDR1 as SGHNT and CDR2 as YYREEE (reference sequence). CDR3 sequence reads: CASSLGGLAGDVHEQYF. The CDR3, as DNA: TGTGCCAGCAGCTTGGGGGGCTTAGCGGGAGATGTCCACGAGCAGTACTTC.

The genes are TRBV9 and TRBJ2-1; no clear D. Trimming cost V 0 bases and J 3 bases, with 7 bases left between them. This CDR3 has 14 residues. CDR1 SGDLS and CDR2 YYNGEE come from the germline V gene. The CDR3 DNA follows: TGTGCCAGCAGCGTAGAGTTACACTACAATGAGCAGTTCTTC. Encoded protein: CASSVELHYNEQFF.

The CDR3 DNA is TGTGCCTGGAGTGTATCGGGGGGCCGCGCCCGCACCATATATTTT. This codes for CAWSVSGGRARTIYF. V and J are TRBV30 and TRBJ1-3; possibly TRBD1 for D (6 bases). Germline V CDR1 and CDR2: GTSNPN, SVGIG (reference sequence). The length of the CDR3 is 15 residues. V was trimmed by 0 bases and J by 9 bases, leaving 18 bases between them.

This clone was picked up one time. The sample carries other DNA sequences with the same CDR3. The chain is built from TRBV19 and TRBJ2-2; a weak D match, TRBD2 (6 bases). CDR3 length equals 16 residues. Deletions cut 3 bases from V and 0 bases from J, with 11 bases between. Germline V gives CDR1 LNHDA, CDR2 SQIVND (reference sequence). CDR3 sequence reads: CASSIRSGSNTGELFF. In nucleotides, the CDR3 is TGTGCCAGTAGTATTCGGAGCGGGTCGAACACCGGGGAGCTGTTTTTT.

Worth noting for this clone: A junction boundary mismatches the germline segment, possibly from a read error. The J gene is TRBJ2-2, the V gene TRBV24-1, with 7 bases matching TRBD2. Germline V gene sequence: CDR1 KGHDR, CDR2 SFDVKD. The CDR3 runs 18 residues. The CDR3 is CATSDLEFTGRRHRGAVF. CDR3 sequence (DNA): TGTGCCACCAGTGATTTGGAATTCACCGGGAGGCGGCACCGGGGAGCTGTTTTT.

The gene calls are TRBV29-1 and TRBJ2-2; 8 nucleotides agree with TRBD1. CDR1 and CDR2 from the germline V gene are SQVTM and ANQGSEA. Trimming cost V 3 bases and J 6 bases; bases outside gene matches: 6. The CDR3 runs 14 residues. The CDR3 coding sequence is TGCAGCGTTGACGTAGGACAGGGAGCCGGGGAGCTGTTTTTT. Translated: CSVDVGQGAGELFF.

The V call is TRBV2, the J call TRBJ2-7; TRBD2 is a possible D gene (6 bases). From germline, CDR1 is SNHLY and CDR2 FYNNEI. Between the trimmed V and J ends, which lost 3 bases and 2 bases, there was a span of 14 bases. This CDR3 has 15 residues. CDR3 DNA: TGTGCCAGCAGTGAGCAGGGAGGTGGTACCTACGAGCAGTACTTC. Translation: CASSEQGGGTYEQYF. The full variable domain, with the rest looked up from reference TRBV2 and TRBJ2-7, is EPEVTQTPSHQVTQMGQEVILRCVPISNHLYFYWYRQILGQKVEFLVSFYNNEISEKSEIFDDQFSVERPDGSNFTLKIRSTKLEDSAMYFCASSEQGGGTYEQYFGPGTRLTVT.

V usage is TRBV5-8 and J usage is TRBJ1-5; D gene unclear. Trimming removed 4 bases at V and 1 base at J, with 9 bases between. The germline CDR1 and CDR2 sequences are SGHTS and YDEGEE. This CDR3 spans 14 amino acids. Here the CDR3 DNA reads TGTGCCAGCAGCCGCGCCAGGAGCAATCAGCCCCAGCATTTT. Translated, it gives CASSRARSNQPQHF.

The V and J genes are TRBV5-1 and TRBJ2-6; unclear D gene. Trimming shortened V by 6 bases and J by 1 base, and 8 bases separated the two germline ends. From germline, CDR1 is SGHRS and CDR2 YFSETQ. The CDR3 contains 14 residues. The DNA of the CDR3 is TGCGCCAGCAAGGCTAGTTCTGGGGCCAACGTCCTGACTTTC. Translation gives CASKASSGANVLTF.

In the case of this clone: Different DNA sequences within this sample yield the same CDR3. The CDR3 DNA reads as TGTGCCAGCAGCGTAGGGGGGGAGAGCTCCTACGAGCAGTACTTC. It yields the protein CASSVGGESSYEQYF. V usage is TRBV9 and J usage is TRBJ2-7, with D maybe TRBD2 (6 bases). Trimming removed 0 bases at V and 0 bases at J, with 10 bases between. The length of the CDR3 is 15 residues. Germline lookup yields CDR1 SGDLS and CDR2 YYNGEE.

This chain uses TRBV5-1 with TRBJ2-3, with D possibly matching TRBD2 (6 bases). V was pared by 0 bases and J by 8 bases, with 7 bases between. Germline V gene data show CDR1 as SGHRS and CDR2 as YFSETQ. CDR3 length: 12 amino acids. CDR3 loop: CASSLAGGTQYF. CDR3 sequence (DNA): TGCGCCAGCAGCTTGGCCGGGGGTACGCAGTATTTT.

This chain joins TRBV28 and TRBJ1-2, with a tentative D call TRBD1 (5 bases). The germline V and J ends were trimmed by 2 bases and 2 bases, with 6 bases remaining between them. Germline CDR1 MDHEN, CDR2 SYDVKM. The CDR3 runs 13 residues. The CDR3 spells CASSLGANYGYTF. The CDR3 coding sequence is TGTGCCAGCAGTTTAGGGGCCAACTATGGCTACACCTTC.

The chain joins TRBV6-2 or TRBV6-3 to TRBJ2-5; 10 positions match TRBD2. CDR3 length equals 16 residues. The V gene end was trimmed by 0 bases and the J gene end by 4 bases; junction bases not matched to a gene: 5. Germline loops: CDR1 MNHEY, CDR2 SVGEGT. The CDR3 DNA follows: TGTGCCAGCAGTTACTCGAGAGCGGGAGGGCGAGAGACCCAGTACTTC. Its protein is CASSYSRAGGRETQYF.

This clone was seen more than once but under ten times. The chain is built from TRBV9 and TRBJ1-2; D is unclear. Trimming left V 4 bases short and J 4 bases short, with 14 bases between. The CDR3 contains 14 residues. Germline-derived CDR1 and CDR2 are SGDLS and YYNGEE. The CDR3 loop reads CASSLGGGLYGYTF. As DNA, the CDR3 is TGTGCCAGCAGCCTAGGTGGAGGCCTCTATGGCTACACCTTC.

This chain connects TRBV5-6 to TRBJ1-6, with D hard to call. Germline values: CDR1 SGHDT, CDR2 YYEEEE. The CDR3 has 16 residues. Trimming took off 1 base at V and 10 bases at J, with 18 bases between the two ends. The CDR3 nucleotides are TGTGCCAGCAGCTTGTTAACGAGCGGTATCGGATCACCCCTCCACTTT. It is translated as CASSLLTSGIGSPLHF.

The chain uses TRBV7-6 and TRBJ1-4; 8 bases match TRBD1. The CDR3 length is 16 residues. CDR1 is SGHVS and CDR2 is FNYEAQ in the germline V gene. Trimming at V came to 0 bases and at J to 9 bases, leaving 9 bases not matched to a gene. This CDR3 reads CASSLAVTGVRKKLFF. The CDR3 region has the DNA TGTGCCAGCAGCTTAGCGGTGACAGGGGTTAGGAAAAAACTGTTTTTT.